The 21 T cell receptor beta chains below come from one sample, sequenced in a study of CD8+ T cells in alopecia areata. RNA was extracted and reverse transcribed into cDNA as the sequencing template. TCRdb's table, derived via immunoSEQ multiplex PCR, lists solely in-frame clones and lacks some. The repertoire holds about 160,000 clones, 40% to 50% seen once, with approximately 6.6% in the top ten. Sample: CD4+ T cells sorted from blood. These receptor sequences come from a human donor with alopecia areata.

CDR3 residues: CASSVGVYGGNTEAFF. The CDR3, as DNA: TGTGCCAGCAGCGTAGGGGTATACGGGGGGAACACTGAAGCTTTCTTT. This sequence joins TRBV9 and TRBJ1-1; D might be TRBD1 (5 bases). CDR3 length: 16 amino acids. V dropped 0 bases and J dropped 1 base, with 13 bases sitting between them. The V gene's germline CDR1 is SGDLS and CDR2 YYNGEE.

The chain has TRBV5-1 and TRBJ2-2, with TRBD2 identical over 11 bases. The CDR3 extends over 17 amino acids. J lost 6 bases, V lost 0 bases, and 7 bases had no gene match. CDR1 SGHRS and CDR2 YFSETQ come from the germline V gene. The CDR3 protein is CASSLATSGRSPGELFF. The CDR3 nucleotides are TGCGCCAGCAGCTTGGCCACTAGCGGGAGAAGTCCCGGGGAGCTGTTTTTT.

The gene calls are TRBV18 and TRBJ2-7, with 8 bases aligning to TRBD1. Trimming removed 5 bases from V and 6 bases from J; junction bases left unmatched: 9. The CDR3 is made up of 14 amino acids. Germline CDR1 KGHSH, CDR2 LQKENI. CDR3 DNA sequence: TGTGCCAGCTCAGTGGACAGGGTCGTGGGCGAGCAGTACTTC. Residues: CASSVDRVVGEQYF.

A few counts support this clone. The V and J genes are TRBV7-9 and TRBJ2-1, with TRBD2 matching over 9 bases. Trimming took 5 bases from V and 9 from J; bases not matched to a gene: 2. The CDR3 has 12 amino acids. Germline assignment: CDR1 SEHNR and CDR2 FQNEAQ (reference sequence). CDR3 bases: TGTGCCAGCAGCATTAGCGGGAGTGAGCAGTTCTTC. As protein: CASSISGSEQFF.

This clone has just a few counts. The rearrangement links TRBV9 to TRBJ2-1, with D perhaps TRBD2 (5 bases). The CDR3 has 14 residues. The germline CDR1 and CDR2 sequences are SGDLS and YYNGEE. Trimming stripped 7 bases from V and 1 base from J, with 12 bases between. The CDR3: CASQTGESYNEQFF. The CDR3 DNA follows: TGTGCCAGCCAGACTGGGGAGTCCTACAATGAGCAGTTCTTC.

The chain couples TRBV4-1 to TRBJ2-1; the match to TRBD2 covers 8 bases. Germline V gene data show CDR1 as MGHRA and CDR2 as YSYEKL. There are 17 residues in the CDR3. V lost 0 bases to trimming and J lost 5 bases; unmatched junction nucleotides: 9. CDR3 protein: CASSQDPGGPPNNEQFF. For the CDR3, the DNA is TGCGCCAGCAGCCAAGACCCGGGAGGGCCCCCGAACAATGAGCAGTTCTTC.

The gene calls are TRBV28 and TRBJ2-2, with 13 nucleotides matching TRBD2. V trimming: 5 bases; J trimming: 4 bases; junction bases outside the gene matches: 4. CDR3 size: 16 residues. The V gene's germline CDR1 is MDHEN and CDR2 SYDVKM. CDR3 loop: CASSLGLAGVTGELFF. As DNA, the CDR3 is TGTGCCAGCAGTCTCGGACTAGCGGGAGTCACCGGGGAGCTGTTTTTT.

The rearrangement links TRBV7-9 to TRBJ2-7, with 7 nucleotides matching TRBD1. This CDR3 contains 15 residues. CDR1 is SEHNR, CDR2 FQNEAQ, per germline (reference sequence). V lost 3 bases and J lost 0; bases outside the gene matches: 5. CDR3 nucleotides: TGTGCCAGCAGCTTGGCCGGGACAGCCTCCTACGAGCAGTACTTC. Its translation: CASSLAGTASYEQYF.

The CDR3 here is CASISGRSSTDTQYF. CDR3 nucleotides: TGTGCCAGCATAAGCGGGAGGTCTAGCACAGATACGCAGTATTTT. The rearrangement uses TRBV2 and TRBJ2-3, with TRBD2 matching 9 bases. Germline assignment: CDR1 SNHLY and CDR2 FYNNEI. The V gene end was trimmed by 7 bases and the J gene end by 0 bases; junction bases not matched to a gene: 5. The CDR3 spans 15 residues.

The chain is built from TRBV28 and TRBJ2-5; tentative D call: TRBD1 (5 bases). The CDR3 is 16 residues long. V shed 6 bases and J shed 5 bases, with 22 bases lying between them. CDR1 and CDR2 (germline): MDHEN, SYDVKM. CDR3 region: CASSPTLSAGLETQYF. In DNA form, the CDR3 reads TGTGCCAGCAGCCCGACACTTTCGGCAGGGCTGGAGACCCAGTACTTC.

The chain joins TRBV29-1 to TRBJ2-5, with TRBD1 matching 7 bases. The CDR3 is 14 residues long. V was clipped by 7 bases and J by 5 bases; unmatched bases: 13. The germline CDR1 and CDR2 sequences are SQVTM and ANQGSEA. DNA for the CDR3: TGCAGCGCCAGAGACAGGGTTCAGGGGGAGACCCAGTACTTC. This encodes CSARDRVQGETQYF.

This clone has just a few counts. The V call is TRBV5-1, the J call TRBJ2-6; D is unclear. Germline V gene data show CDR1 as SGHRS and CDR2 as YFSETQ. The length of the CDR3 is 14 residues. Trimming took 0 bases from V and 4 from J, leaving 5 bases between them. Here the CDR3 reads CASSLEPGANVLTF. The CDR3 DNA sequence: TGCGCCAGCAGCTTGGAGCCCGGGGCCAACGTCCTGACTTTC.

The V and J genes are TRBV11-1 and TRBJ2-2, with a weak D call TRBD1 (5 bases). The CDR3 has 15 amino acids. Germline V gene data show CDR1 as SGHAT and CDR2 as FQDESV (reference sequence). Between the trimmed V and J ends, which lost 1 base and 0 bases, there was a span of 6 bases. The CDR3 nucleotides are TGTGCCAGCAGCTTAGGACAGCCGAACACCGGGGAGCTGTTTTTT. Translation: CASSLGQPNTGELFF. The full variable domain, rest sourced from reference TRBV11-1 and TRBJ2-2, is EAEVAQSPRYKITEKSQAVAFWCDPISGHATLYWYRQILGQGPELLVQFQDESVVDDSQLPKDRFSAERLKGVDSTLKIQPAELGDSAMYLCASSLGQPNTGELFFGEGSRLTVL.

The sample holds one count of this clone. J is TRBJ1-1 and V is TRBV30; no firm D call. CDR1 is GTSNPN, CDR2 SVGIG, per germline (reference sequence). The germline V and J ends were trimmed by 3 bases and 3 bases, with 11 bases remaining between them. The CDR3 covers 13 residues. The CDR3 region has the DNA TGTGCCTGGAGATTAATTATGGACACTGAAGCTTTCTTT. This codes for CAWRLIMDTEAFF.

The rearrangement joins TRBV29-1 to TRBJ2-7, with 8 positions matching TRBD1. CDR1 is SQVTM and CDR2 is ANQGSEA in the germline V gene. The V gene end was trimmed by 6 bases and the J gene end by 4 bases; junction bases not matched to a gene: 20. This CDR3 has 17 residues. The CDR3 region has the DNA TGCAGCGTAAAGAACGTCTTAAGGGACAGGTATGGTTACGAGCAGTACTTC. Translating it yields CSVKNVLRDRYGYEQYF.

The V call is TRBV29-1, the J call TRBJ2-7; 7 bases line up with TRBD1. CDR3 length: 14 residues. Germline lookup yields CDR1 SQVTM and CDR2 ANQGSEA. J lost 3 bases, V lost 7 bases, and 12 bases had no gene match. CDR3 loop: CSAGSGQTLYEQYF. In DNA form, the CDR3 reads TGCAGCGCCGGGTCGGGACAGACTCTCTACGAGCAGTACTTC.

V and J are TRBV28 and TRBJ2-5, with D unresolved. CDR3 length: 15 residues. The V and J ends lost 4 bases and 1 base respectively, with 13 bases between them. Germline V gives CDR1 MDHEN, CDR2 SYDVKM. CDR3 DNA: TGTGCCAGCAGTTCACTACTCCGGGCCCAAGAGACCCAGTACTTC. It is translated as CASSSLLRAQETQYF.

This rearrangement joins TRBV30 to TRBJ2-2, with 9 nucleotides matching TRBD1. Germline V gene lookup returns CDR1 GTSNPN and CDR2 SVGIG (reference sequence). The CDR3 is made up of 12 amino acids. Unmatched junction bases numbered 4, after V lost 2 bases and J lost 12 bases. The CDR3 is CAWSTGGAKLFF. CDR3 DNA: TGTGCCTGGAGTACAGGGGGCGCGAAGCTGTTTTTT.

This sequence joins TRBV7-9 and TRBJ2-3; 9 bases align to TRBD1. CDR3 size: 13 residues. Looked up from germline, CDR1 is SEHNR and CDR2 is FQNEAQ (reference sequence). V was pared by 3 bases and J by 5 bases, with 0 bases of the junction left unmatched. DNA for the CDR3: TGTGCCAGCAGCTTGGACAGGGGAGATACGCAGTATTTT. Its protein is CASSLDRGDTQYF.

J is TRBJ2-5 and V is TRBV5-1; TRBD1 might be the D (6 bases). The CDR3 is 14 residues long. Germline CDR1 reads SGHRS; CDR2 reads YFSETQ. The V gene lost 4 bases and the J gene lost 1 base, with 11 bases spanning the gap. The chain's CDR3 is CASSPGQPQETQYF. The CDR3 nucleotides read TGCGCCAGCAGCCCGGGACAACCCCAAGAGACCCAGTACTTC.

The chain employs TRBV2 and TRBJ2-2, with D possibly being TRBD1 (5 bases). Deletions cut 9 bases from V and 7 bases from J, with 15 bases between. The CDR3 extends over 13 amino acids. Germline V gene sequence: CDR1 SNHLY, CDR2 FYNNEI. As DNA, the CDR3 is TGTGCCAGTAAAGGGCTACAGGACGGGGAGCTGTTTTTT. This gives the protein CASKGLQDGELFF. Variable domain in full (rest from reference TRBV2 and TRBJ2-2): EPEVTQTPSHQVTQMGQEVILRCVPISNHLYFYWYRQILGQKVEFLVSFYNNEISEKSEIFDDQFSVERPDGSNFTLKIRSTKLEDSAMYFCASKGLQDGELFFGEGSRLTVL.